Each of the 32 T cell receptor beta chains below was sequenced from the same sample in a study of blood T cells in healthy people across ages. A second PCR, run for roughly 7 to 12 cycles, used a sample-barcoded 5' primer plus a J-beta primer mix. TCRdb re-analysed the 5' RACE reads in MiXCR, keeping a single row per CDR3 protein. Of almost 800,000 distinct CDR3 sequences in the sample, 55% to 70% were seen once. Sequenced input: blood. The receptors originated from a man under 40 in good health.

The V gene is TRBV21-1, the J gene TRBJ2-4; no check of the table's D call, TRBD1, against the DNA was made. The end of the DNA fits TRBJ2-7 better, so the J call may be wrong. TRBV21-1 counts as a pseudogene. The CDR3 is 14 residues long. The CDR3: CASSIGAQSYEQYF. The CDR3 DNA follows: TGTGCCAGCAGCATCGGGGCACAGTCCTACGAGCAGTACTTC.

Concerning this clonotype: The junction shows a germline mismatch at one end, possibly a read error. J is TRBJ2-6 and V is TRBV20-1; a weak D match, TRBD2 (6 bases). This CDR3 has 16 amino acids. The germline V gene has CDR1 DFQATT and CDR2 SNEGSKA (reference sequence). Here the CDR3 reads CSARDPGGTGADVLTF. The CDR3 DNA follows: TGCAGTGCTAGAGATCCGGGCGGGACTGGGGCCGACGTCCTGACTTTC.

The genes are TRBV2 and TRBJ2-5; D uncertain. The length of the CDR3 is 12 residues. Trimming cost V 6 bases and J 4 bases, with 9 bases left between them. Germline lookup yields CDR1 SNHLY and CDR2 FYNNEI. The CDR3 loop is CASSETLETQYF. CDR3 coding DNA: TGTGCCAGCAGCGAGACCTTAGAGACCCAGTACTTC.

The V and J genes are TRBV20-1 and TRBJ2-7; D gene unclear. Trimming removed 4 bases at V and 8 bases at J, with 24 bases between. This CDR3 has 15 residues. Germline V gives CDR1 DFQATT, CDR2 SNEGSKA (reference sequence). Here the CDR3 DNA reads TGCAGTGCTAACATCCCCAATAGTGATTTACGCCAGCAGTACTTC. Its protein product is CSANIPNSDLRQQYF.

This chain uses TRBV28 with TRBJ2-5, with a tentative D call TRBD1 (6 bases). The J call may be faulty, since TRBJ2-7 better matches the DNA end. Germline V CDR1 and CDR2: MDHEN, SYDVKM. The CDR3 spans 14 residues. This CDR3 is CASTNVGQTYEQYF. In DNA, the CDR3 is TGTGCCAGCACCAACGTCGGACAGACCTACGAGCAGTACTTC.

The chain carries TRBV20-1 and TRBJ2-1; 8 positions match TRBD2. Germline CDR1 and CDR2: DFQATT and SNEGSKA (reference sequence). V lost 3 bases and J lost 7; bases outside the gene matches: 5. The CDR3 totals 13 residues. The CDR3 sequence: CSARTTSGNEQFF. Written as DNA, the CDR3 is TGCAGTGCTAGGACTACTAGCGGTAATGAGCAGTTCTTC.

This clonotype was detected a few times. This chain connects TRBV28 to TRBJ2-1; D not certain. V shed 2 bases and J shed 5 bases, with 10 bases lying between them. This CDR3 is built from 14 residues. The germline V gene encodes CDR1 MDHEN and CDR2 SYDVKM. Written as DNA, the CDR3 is TGTGCCAGCAGTTTACTTACCGCAAACAATGAGCAGTTCTTC. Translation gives CASSLLTANNEQFF.

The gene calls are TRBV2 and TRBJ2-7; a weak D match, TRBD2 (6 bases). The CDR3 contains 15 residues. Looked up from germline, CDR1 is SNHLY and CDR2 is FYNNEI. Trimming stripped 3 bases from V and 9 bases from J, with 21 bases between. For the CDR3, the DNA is TGTGCCAGCAGTGACACAGGTTTACGGACCGGGGGGCAGTACTTC. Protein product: CASSDTGLRTGGQYF.

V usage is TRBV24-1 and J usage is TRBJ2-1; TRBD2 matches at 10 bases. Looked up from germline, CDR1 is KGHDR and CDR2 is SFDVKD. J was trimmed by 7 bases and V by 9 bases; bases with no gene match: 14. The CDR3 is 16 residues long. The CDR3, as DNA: TGTGCCACCCAAGACGGAGCGGGAGGGCCAGGAAATGAGCAGTTCTTC. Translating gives CATQDGAGGPGNEQFF.

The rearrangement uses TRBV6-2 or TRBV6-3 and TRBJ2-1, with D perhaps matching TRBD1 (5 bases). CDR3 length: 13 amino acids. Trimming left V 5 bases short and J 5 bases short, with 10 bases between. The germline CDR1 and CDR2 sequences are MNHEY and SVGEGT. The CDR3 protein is CASSALGDNEQFF. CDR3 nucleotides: TGTGCCAGCAGTGCCCTAGGGGACAATGAGCAGTTCTTC.

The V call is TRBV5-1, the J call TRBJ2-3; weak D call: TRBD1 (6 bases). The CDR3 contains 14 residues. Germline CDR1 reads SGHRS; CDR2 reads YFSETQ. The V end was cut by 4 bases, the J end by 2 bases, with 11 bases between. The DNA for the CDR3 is TGCGCCAGCAGCCCTGGACAGATCACAGATACGCAGTATTTT. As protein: CASSPGQITDTQYF.

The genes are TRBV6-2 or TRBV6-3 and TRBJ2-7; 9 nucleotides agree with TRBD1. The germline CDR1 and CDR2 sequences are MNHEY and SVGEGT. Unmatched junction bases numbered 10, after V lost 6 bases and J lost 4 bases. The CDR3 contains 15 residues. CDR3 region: CASSPSGQGSYEQYF. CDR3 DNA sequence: TGTGCCAGCAGCCCTAGCGGACAGGGGTCGTACGAGCAGTACTTC.

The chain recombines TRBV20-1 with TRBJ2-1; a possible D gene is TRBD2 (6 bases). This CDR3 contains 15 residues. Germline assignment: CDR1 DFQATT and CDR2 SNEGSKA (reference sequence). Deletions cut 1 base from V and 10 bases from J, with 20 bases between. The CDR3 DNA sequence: TGCAGTGCTAGAGTAGGAGGGGCTAATGTAGGCGAGCAGTTCTTC. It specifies CSARVGGANVGEQFF.

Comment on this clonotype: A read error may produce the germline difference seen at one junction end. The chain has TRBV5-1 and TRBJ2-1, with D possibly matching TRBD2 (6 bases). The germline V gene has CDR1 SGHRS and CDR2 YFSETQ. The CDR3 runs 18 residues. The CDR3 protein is CARSLERSGLWRDNEQFF. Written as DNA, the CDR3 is TGCGCCCGCAGCTTGGAGCGTTCAGGCCTCTGGAGGGACAATGAGCAGTTCTTC.

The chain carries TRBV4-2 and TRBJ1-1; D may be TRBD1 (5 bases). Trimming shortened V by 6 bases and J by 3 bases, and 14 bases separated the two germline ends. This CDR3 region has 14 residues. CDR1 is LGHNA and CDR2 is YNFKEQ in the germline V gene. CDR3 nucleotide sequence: TGTGCCAGCAGTCGCCAAGGGGCCGACACTGAAGCTTTCTTT. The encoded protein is CASSRQGADTEAFF.

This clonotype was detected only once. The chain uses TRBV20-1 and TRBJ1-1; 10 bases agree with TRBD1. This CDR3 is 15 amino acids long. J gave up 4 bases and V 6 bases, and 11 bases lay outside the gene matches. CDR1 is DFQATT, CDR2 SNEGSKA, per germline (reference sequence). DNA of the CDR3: TGCAGTGCCGGAGGGACAGGGGCAGGAGGCACTGAAGCTTTCTTT. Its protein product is CSAGGTGAGGTEAFF.

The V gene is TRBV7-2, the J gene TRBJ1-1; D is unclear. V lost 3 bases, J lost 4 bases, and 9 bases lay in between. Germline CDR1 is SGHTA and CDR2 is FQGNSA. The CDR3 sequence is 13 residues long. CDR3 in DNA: TGTGCCAGCAGCTTTTCAACAGTCACTGAAGCTTTCTTT. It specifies CASSFSTVTEAFF.

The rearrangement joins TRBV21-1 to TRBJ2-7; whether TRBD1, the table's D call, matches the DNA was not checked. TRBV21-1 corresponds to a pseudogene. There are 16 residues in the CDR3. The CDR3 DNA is TGTGCCAGCGGATTCAACCTTCCGGGACGGTGGGACGAGCAGTACTTC. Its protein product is CASGFNLPGRWDEQYF.

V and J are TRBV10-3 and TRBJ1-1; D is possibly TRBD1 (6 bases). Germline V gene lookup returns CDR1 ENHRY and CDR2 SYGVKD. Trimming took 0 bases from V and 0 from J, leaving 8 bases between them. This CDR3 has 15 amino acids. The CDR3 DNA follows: TGTGCCATCAGTGAGTCGAGGGGGTTGAACACTGAAGCTTTCTTT. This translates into CAISESRGLNTEAFF.

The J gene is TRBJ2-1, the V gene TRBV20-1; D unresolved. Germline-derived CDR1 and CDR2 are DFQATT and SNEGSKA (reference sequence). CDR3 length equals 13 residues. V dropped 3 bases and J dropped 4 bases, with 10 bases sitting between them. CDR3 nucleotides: TGCAGTGCTAGCGGAGCTGGTTACAATGAGCAGTTCTTC. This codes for CSASGAGYNEQFF.

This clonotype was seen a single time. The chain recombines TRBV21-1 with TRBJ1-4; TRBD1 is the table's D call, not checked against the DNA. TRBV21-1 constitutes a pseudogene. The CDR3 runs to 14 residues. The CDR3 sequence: CASSTPGQTEKLFF. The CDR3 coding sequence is TGTGCCAGCAGCACCCCGGGACAGACAGAAAAACTGTTTTTT.

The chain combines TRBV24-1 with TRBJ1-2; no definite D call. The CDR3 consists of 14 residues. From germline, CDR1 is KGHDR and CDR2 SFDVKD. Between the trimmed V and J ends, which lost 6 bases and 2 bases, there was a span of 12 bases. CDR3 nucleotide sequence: TGTGCCACCAGTAGCCCCCCCGTGAACTATGGCTACACCTTC. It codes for CATSSPPVNYGYTF.

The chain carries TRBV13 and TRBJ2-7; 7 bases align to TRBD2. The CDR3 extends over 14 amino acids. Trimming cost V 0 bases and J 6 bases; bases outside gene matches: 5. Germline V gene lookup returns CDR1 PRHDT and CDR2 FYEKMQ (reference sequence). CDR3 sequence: CASSLGLAAGEQYF. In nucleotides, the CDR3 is TGTGCCAGCAGCTTAGGCCTAGCGGCGGGCGAGCAGTACTTC.

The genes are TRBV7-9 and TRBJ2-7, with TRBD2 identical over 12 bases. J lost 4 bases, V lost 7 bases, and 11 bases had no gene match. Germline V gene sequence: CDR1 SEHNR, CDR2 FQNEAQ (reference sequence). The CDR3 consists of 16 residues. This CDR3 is CASIPTGLAGLYEQYF. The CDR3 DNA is TGTGCCAGCATCCCAACCGGACTAGCGGGACTGTACGAGCAGTACTTC.

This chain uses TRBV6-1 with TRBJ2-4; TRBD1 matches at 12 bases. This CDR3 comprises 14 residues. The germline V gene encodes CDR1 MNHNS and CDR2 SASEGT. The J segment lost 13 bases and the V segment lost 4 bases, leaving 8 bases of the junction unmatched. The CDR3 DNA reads TGTGCCAGCAGTGGGGGACAGGGGGCGTGGGAGCAGTACTTC. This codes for CASSGGQGAWEQYF.

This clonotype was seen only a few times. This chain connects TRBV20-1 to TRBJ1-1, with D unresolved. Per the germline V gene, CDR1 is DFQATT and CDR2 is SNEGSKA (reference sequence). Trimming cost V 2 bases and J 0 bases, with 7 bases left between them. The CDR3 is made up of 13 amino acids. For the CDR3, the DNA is TGCAGTGCTAGAATTCATATGAACACTGAAGCTTTCTTT. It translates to CSARIHMNTEAFF.

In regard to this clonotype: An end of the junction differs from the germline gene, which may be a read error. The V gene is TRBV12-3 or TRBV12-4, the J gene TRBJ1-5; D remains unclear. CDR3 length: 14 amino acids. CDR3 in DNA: TGTGCCTGCAGTTTCAGTGCGGGGAATCAGCCCCAGCATTTT. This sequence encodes CACSFSAGNQPQHF.

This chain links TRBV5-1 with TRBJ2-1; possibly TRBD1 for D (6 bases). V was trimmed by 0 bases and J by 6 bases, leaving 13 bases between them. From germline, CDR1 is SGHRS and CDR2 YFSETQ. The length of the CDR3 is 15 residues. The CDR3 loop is CASSLEGQVVNEQFF. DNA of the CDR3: TGCGCCAGCAGCTTGGAGGGACAAGTGGTCAATGAGCAGTTCTTC.

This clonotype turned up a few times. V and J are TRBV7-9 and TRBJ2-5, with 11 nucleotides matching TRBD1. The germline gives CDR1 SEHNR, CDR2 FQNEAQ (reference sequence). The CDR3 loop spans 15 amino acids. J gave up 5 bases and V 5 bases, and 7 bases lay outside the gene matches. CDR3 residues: CASSSGTGGQETQYF. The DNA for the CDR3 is TGTGCCAGCAGCAGCGGGACAGGGGGACAGGAGACCCAGTACTTC.

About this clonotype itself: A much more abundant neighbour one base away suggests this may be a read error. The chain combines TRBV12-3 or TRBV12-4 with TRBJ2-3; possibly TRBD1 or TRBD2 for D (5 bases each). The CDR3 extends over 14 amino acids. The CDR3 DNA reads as TGTGCCAGCAGTTTCAGAGGGACCGGAGATACGGAGTATTTT. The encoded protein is CASSFRGTGDTEYF.

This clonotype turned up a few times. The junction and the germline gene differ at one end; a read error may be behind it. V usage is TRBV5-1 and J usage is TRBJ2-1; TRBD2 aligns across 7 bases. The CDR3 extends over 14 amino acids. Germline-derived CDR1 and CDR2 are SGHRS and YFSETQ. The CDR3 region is CASSAGGSYNEQFF. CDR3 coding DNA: TGTGCCAGCAGCGCCGGGGGGTCCTACAATGAGCAGTTCTTC. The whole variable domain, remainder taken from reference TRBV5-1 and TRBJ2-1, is KAGVTQTPRYLIKTRGQQVTLSCSPISGHRSVSWYQQTPGQGLQFLFEYFSETQRNKGNFPGRFSGRQFSNSRSEMNVSTLELGDSALYLCASSAGGSYNEQFFGPGTRLTVL.

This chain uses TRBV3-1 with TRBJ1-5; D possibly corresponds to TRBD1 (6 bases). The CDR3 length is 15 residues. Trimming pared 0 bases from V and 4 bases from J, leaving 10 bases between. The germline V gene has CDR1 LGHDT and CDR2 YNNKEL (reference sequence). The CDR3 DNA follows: TGTGCCAGCAGCCAAGATCAGGGGAGGAATCAGCCCCAGCATTTT. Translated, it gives CASSQDQGRNQPQHF.